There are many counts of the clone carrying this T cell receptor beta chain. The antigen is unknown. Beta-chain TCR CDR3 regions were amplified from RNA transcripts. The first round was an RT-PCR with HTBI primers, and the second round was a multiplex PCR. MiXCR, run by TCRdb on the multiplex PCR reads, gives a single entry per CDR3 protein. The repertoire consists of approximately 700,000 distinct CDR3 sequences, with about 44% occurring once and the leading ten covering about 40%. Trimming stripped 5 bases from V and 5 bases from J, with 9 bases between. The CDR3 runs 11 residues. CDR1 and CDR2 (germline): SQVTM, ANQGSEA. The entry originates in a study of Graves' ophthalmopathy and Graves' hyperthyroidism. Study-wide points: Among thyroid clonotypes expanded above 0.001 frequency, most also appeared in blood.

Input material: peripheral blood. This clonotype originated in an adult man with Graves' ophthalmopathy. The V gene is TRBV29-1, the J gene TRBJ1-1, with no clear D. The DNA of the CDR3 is TGCAGCGTTAGTCCGGTGACTGAAGCTTTCTTT. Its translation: CSVSPVTEAFF.